This T cell receptor (beta chain) was observed in a study of beta chain features in type 1 diabetes listed by TCRdb under 2018. Notes on the research overall: Mean age, gender distribution, total cell number and subset yield did not differ between patients and healthy donors. A total of roughly 100 million sorted cells were examined across all samples, and RNA yield correlated strongly with the number of cells per subset. In the study, recently diagnosed type 1 diabetes patients and matched healthy donors were compared on the TCRB repertoires of their sorted circulating CD4+ T cell subsets. Naive and central memory subsets were obtained from all 28 donors, but regulatory and stem cell-like memory subsets were isolated from only 8 patients and roughly 8 healthy donors. General conclusions and limits of the study: Shorter templates might be favored by PCR, yet because patient and control samples were amplified and corrected together, any such skew would affect both groups equally. Fewer insertions and more nucleotide deletions at VDJ recombination sites were observed in patients with type 1 diabetes, implying thymic rearrangement abnormalities. Sequencing cDNA rather than genomic DNA could over-represent highly expressing activated cells, although activation and CD3 levels did not differ between groups. Only small numbers of individuals were included in the HLA sub-analyses, which left unresolved whether HLA type had any influence on TCRB rearrangement. Naive, central memory and regulatory TCRB repertoires appeared more similar among patients than among healthy donors. A moderate but significant shortening of TCRB CDR3 length was observed in type 1 diabetes patients in all four CD4+ subsets.

This clone turned up a few times. Its antigen is currently not known. No base qualities exist here, and no much larger clone lies one base off it. All of the isolated RNA was reverse transcribed with the High Capacity cDNA Reverse Transcription Kit, so expressed TCRB transcripts were sequenced. Deep immunoSEQ sequencing was performed on naive, central memory and regulatory T cell samples, with an average of roughly 3.5 million total reads per sample. Sorted cells were lysed in RLT buffer and RNA was extracted with DNase-treated RNeasy Micro or Mini kits, depending on cell number. Each cell subset was processed separately to prevent cross-contamination, with patient and healthy donor samples processed together. TCRB sequences were amplified from cDNA with the immunoSEQ multiplex PCR, producing 87-bp fragments spanning the CDR3 region. Sequencing of the amplicons was performed on the Illumina HiSeq platform. Regarding the original processing steps: Synthetic template baselines were used to correct PCR bias computationally, reads within Hamming distance 2 were collapsed together, and singletons that could not be merged were discarded. By aligning reads against IMGT, V, D and J genes, CDR3 length, and insertions or deletions at six rearrangement sites were assigned. Within each subset, clonotype counts were normalized to the number of sorted cells before true diversity and Gini coefficients were calculated with the tcR R package. The overlap coefficient, calculated on TCRB nucleotide sequences, was used to quantify repertoire sharing. As a proxy for the pre-selection repertoire, out-of-frame TCRB sequences from naive cells were analyzed. The table comes from immuneACCESS by way of TCRdb, which keeps in-frame sequences with V and J called. Part of the clones is missing from these tables; in studies checked, under half for an unresolved V gene and the rest for unknown reasons. V, J and clone size reflect that table, while D and trimming were determined from the DNA. Within this sample are about 740,000 clones, with over 10% of them counted one time only. The ten largest clones take up approximately 0.022% of the sample.

From each donor, a single peripheral blood sample of 100 to 150 mL on average was drawn into heparinised tubes. Using a panel that included CD45RO, CCR7, CD25, CD127, CD95 and CD27, naive, central memory, regulatory and stem cell-like memory CD4+ T cells were sorted on a BD FACSAria II. Purity was above 95% for every sorted population. PBMCs were isolated right away by Lymphoprep density gradient centrifugation and were stained directly, without culture. To minimize batch effects, samples were stained and sorted in pairs, one healthy donor with one patient per experiment. The germline V gene yields SGHRS for CDR1 and YFSETQ for CDR2. V is shortened by 3 bases, J by 7 bases, and the region joining them spans 4 bases. The CDR3 contains 11 residues, cysteine and phenylalanine counted. Only the CDR3 DNA stays, 33 bases, in frame from base 1.

The receptor comes from a man aged 18 to 29 with type 1 diabetes. Sequenced input: naive CD4+ T cells from blood. The cell subset or site label, as the study defines it: true naive CD4+ T cells. The rearranged chain carries TRBV5-1 and TRBJ2-2; too little of a D gene remains to name it. CDR3 protein: CASSYSGELFF. At the DNA level, the sequence is TGCGCCAGCAGCTATAGCGGGGAGCTGTTTTTT.